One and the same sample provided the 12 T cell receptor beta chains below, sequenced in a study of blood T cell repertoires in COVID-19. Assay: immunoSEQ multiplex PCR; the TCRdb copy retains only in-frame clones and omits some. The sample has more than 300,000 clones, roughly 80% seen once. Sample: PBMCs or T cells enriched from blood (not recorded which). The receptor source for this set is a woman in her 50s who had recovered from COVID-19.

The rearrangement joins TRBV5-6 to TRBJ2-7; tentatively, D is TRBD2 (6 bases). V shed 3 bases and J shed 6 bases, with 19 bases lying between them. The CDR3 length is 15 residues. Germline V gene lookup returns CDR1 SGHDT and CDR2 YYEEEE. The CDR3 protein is CASSWRGSSPGEQYF. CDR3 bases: TGTGCCAGCAGCTGGAGGGGATCTAGTCCCGGCGAGCAGTACTTC.

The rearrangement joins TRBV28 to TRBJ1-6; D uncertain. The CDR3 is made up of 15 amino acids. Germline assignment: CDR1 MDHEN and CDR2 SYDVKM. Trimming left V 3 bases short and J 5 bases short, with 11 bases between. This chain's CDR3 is CASSLWAQDNSPLHF. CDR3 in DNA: TGTGCCAGCAGTTTGTGGGCTCAGGATAATTCACCCCTCCACTTT.

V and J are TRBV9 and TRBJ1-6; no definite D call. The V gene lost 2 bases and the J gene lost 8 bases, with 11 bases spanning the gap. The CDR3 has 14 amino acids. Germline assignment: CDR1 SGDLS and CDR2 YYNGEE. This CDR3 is CASSVEGADSPLHF. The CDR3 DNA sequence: TGTGCCAGCAGCGTCGAGGGTGCGGATTCACCCCTCCACTTT.

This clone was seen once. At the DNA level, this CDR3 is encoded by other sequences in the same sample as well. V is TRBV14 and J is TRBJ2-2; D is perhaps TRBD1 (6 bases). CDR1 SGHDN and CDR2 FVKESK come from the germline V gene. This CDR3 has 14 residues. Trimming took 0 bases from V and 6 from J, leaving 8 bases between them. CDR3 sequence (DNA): TGTGCCAGCAGCCAAGACAGGGGTTCCGGGGAGCTGTTTTTT. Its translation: CASSQDRGSGELFF. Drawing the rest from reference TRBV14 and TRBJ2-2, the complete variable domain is EAGVTQFPSHSVIEKGQTVTLRCDPISGHDNLYWYRRVMGKEIKFLLHFVKESKQDESGMPNNRFLAERTGGTYSTLKVQPAELEDSGVYFCASSQDRGSGELFFGEGSRLTVL.

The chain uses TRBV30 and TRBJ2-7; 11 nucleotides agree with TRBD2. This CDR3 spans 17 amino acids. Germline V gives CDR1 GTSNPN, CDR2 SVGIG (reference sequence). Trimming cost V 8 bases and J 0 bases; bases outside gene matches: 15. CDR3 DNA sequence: TGTGCCGCCCTTTGGGGGACTAGCGGAACCTACTCCTACGAGCAGTACTTC. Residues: CAALWGTSGTYSYEQYF.

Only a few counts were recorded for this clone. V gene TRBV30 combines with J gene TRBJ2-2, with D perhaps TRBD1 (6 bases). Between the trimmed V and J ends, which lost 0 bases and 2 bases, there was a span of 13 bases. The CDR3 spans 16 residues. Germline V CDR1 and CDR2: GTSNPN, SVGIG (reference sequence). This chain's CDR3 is CAWSVSVGANTGELFF. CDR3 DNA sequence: TGTGCCTGGAGTGTGTCCGTGGGGGCAAACACCGGGGAGCTGTTTTTT.

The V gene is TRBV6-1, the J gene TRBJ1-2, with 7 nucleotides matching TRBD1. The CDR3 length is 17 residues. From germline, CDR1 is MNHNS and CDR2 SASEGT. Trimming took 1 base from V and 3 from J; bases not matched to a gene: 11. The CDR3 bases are TGTGCCAGCAGTGAAGGTGGCGGGGACAGCCCCTACTATGGCTACACCTTC. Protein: CASSEGGGDSPYYGYTF.

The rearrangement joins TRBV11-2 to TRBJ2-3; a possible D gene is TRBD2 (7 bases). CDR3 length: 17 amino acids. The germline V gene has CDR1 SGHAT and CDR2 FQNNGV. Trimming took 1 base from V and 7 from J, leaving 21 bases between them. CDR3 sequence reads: CASSLGTGRGGRHTQYF. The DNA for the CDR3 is TGTGCCAGCAGCTTAGGGACCGGGCGCGGGGGCAGGCATACGCAGTATTTT. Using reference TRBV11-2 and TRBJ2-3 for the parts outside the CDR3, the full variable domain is EAGVAQSPRYKIIEKRQSVAFWCNPISGHATLYWYQQILGQGPKLLIQFQNNGVVDDSQLPKDRFSAERLKGVDSTLKIQPAKLEDSAVYLCASSLGTGRGGRHTQYFGPGTRLTVL.

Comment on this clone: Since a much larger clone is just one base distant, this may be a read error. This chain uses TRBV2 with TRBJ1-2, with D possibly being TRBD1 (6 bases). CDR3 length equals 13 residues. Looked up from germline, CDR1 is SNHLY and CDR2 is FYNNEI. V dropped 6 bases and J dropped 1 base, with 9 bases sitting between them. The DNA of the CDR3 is TGTGCCAGCAGCCGGGACAATAACTATGGCTACACCTTC. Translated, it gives CASSRDNNYGYTF.

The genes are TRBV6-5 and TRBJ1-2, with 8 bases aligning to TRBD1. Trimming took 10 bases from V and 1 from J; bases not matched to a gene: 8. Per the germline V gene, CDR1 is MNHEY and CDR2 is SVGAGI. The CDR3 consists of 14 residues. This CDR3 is CATQGANFNYGYTF. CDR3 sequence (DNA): TGTGCCACCCAGGGGGCCAACTTTAACTATGGCTACACCTTC.

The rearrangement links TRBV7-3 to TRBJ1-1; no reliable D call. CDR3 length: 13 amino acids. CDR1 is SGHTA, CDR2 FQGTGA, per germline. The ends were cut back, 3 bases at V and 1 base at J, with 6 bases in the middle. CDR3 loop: CASSFSRNTEAFF. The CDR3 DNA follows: TGTGCCAGCAGCTTCTCGAGGAACACTGAAGCTTTCTTT. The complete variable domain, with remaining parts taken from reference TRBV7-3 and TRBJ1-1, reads GAGVSQTPSNKVTEKGKYVELRCDPISGHTALYWYRQSLGQGPEFLIYFQGTGAADDSGLPNDRFFAVRPEGSVSTLKIQRTERGDSAVYLCASSFSRNTEAFFGQGTRLTVV.

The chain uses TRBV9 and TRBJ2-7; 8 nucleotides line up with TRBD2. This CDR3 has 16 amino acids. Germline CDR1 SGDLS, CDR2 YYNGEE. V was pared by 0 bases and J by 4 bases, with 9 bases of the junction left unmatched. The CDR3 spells CASSVVAASGLYEQYF. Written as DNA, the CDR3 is TGTGCCAGCAGCGTAGTAGCGGCTAGCGGGCTTTACGAGCAGTACTTC.